The 14 T cell receptor beta chains presented below share a single source sample, sequenced in a study of T cell repertoires in cytomegalovirus infection. The antigens for these receptors are not known. Using its own MiXCR run on the reads, TCRdb lists one record per CDR3 protein. The sample holds roughly 730,000 distinct CDR3 sequences, around a third seen once. This specimen was cultured PBMCs, taken from culture after CMV antigen stimulation. The receptor set was obtained from a human donor in good health (CMV status not recorded). Some clones in this sample may be carry-over from other donors' samples.

This clonotype has ten or more counts. Mismatch with germline at one junction end may stem from a read error. The chain uses TRBV5-1 and TRBJ2-7; 10 bases are shared with TRBD1. Germline lookup yields CDR1 SGHRS and CDR2 YFSETQ. This CDR3 comprises 14 residues. CDR3 sequence (DNA): TGTGCCAGCAGCTCCGGGACAGGGGCCTACGAGCAGTACTTC. This encodes CASSSGTGAYEQYF.

The genes are TRBV7-8 and TRBJ1-6, with D possibly TRBD1 on 5 matching bases. Trimming pared 1 base from V and 9 bases from J, leaving 10 bases between. CDR1 is SGHVS, CDR2 FQNEAQ, per germline. The length of the CDR3 is 14 residues. CDR3 region: CASSLDGRASPLHF. In DNA form, the CDR3 reads TGTGCCAGCAGCTTAGACGGCAGGGCTTCACCCCTCCACTTT.

The chain couples TRBV7-9 to TRBJ2-5, with 10 bases aligning to TRBD2. Germline CDR1 reads SEHNR; CDR2 reads FQNEAQ (reference sequence). The length of the CDR3 is 14 residues. Unmatched junction bases numbered 2, after V lost 5 bases and J lost 2 bases. As DNA, the CDR3 is TGTGCCAGCAGCCAACTAGCGGGGCAAGAGACCCAGTACTTC. This translates into CASSQLAGQETQYF.

V is TRBV2 and J is TRBJ2-7, with D perhaps TRBD1 (5 bases). Germline CDR1 reads SNHLY; CDR2 reads FYNNEI. The V end lost 3 bases, the J end lost 0 bases, and 12 bases lay between the germline ends. The CDR3 runs 15 residues. The CDR3, as DNA: TGTGCCAGCAGTGAGCGACGTGACAGCTCCTACGAGCAGTACTTC. Its protein is CASSERRDSSYEQYF.

This clonotype has a count of ten or more. J is TRBJ2-7 and V is TRBV7-8; 8 bases align to TRBD2. V shed 1 base and J 2 bases; nucleotides not matched to a gene: 4. This CDR3 has 15 residues. The germline V gene encodes CDR1 SGHVS and CDR2 FQNEAQ. The chain's CDR3 is CASSLGVAGTYEQYF. Written as DNA, the CDR3 is TGTGCCAGCAGCTTAGGGGTAGCGGGGACCTACGAGCAGTACTTC.

The V and J genes are TRBV6-6 and TRBJ2-1; TRBD2 matches 8 bases. J was trimmed by 4 bases and V by 1 base; bases with no gene match: 6. This CDR3 is built from 16 residues. In germline, CDR1 is MNHNY, CDR2 SVGAGI (reference sequence). The CDR3 region is CASSYFRGGLYNEQFF. CDR3 DNA sequence: TGTGCCAGCAGTTACTTCCGGGGGGGTCTGTACAATGAGCAGTTCTTC.

This clonotype came up many times. The V call is TRBV7-8, the J call TRBJ2-3; 9 bases map to TRBD2. V shed 1 base, J shed 0 bases, and the junction held 8 bases outside the gene matches. The CDR3 runs to 18 residues. Per germline, CDR1 SGHVS and CDR2 FQNEAQ. CDR3 region: CASSLGGGGRASTDTQYF. For the CDR3, the DNA is TGTGCCAGCAGCTTAGGGGGGGGCGGGAGGGCTAGCACAGATACGCAGTATTTT. The whole variable domain, remainder taken from reference TRBV7-8 and TRBJ2-3, is GAGVSQSPRYKVAKRGQDVALRCDPISGHVSLFWYQQALGQGPEFLTYFQNEAQLDKSGLPSDRFFAERPEGSVSTLKIQRTQQEDSAVYLCASSLGGGGRASTDTQYFGPGTRLTVL.

This chain joins TRBV15 and TRBJ1-5; D gene unclear. Trimming removed 0 bases at V and 4 bases at J, with 10 bases between. In germline, CDR1 is LNHNV, CDR2 YYDKDF (reference sequence). The length of the CDR3 is 15 residues. CDR3 region: CATSRDNSLNQPQHF. CDR3 nucleotide sequence: TGTGCCACCAGCAGAGACAATTCCCTTAATCAGCCCCAGCATTTT.

DNA of the CDR3: TGCAGCGTTGAGGCGTCCTCTGGCTACACCTTC. Its translation: CSVEASSGYTF. The chain employs TRBV29-1 and TRBJ1-2; D gene unclear. Germline V gives CDR1 SQVTM, CDR2 ANQGSEA. CDR3 length: 11 residues. Trimming took off 3 bases at V and 7 bases at J, with 9 bases between the two ends.

This clonotype has a handful of counts. The chain combines TRBV6-2 or TRBV6-3 with TRBJ2-7; the match to TRBD2 covers 10 bases. Germline trimming cut 7 bases from V and 2 bases from J; bases unmatched to any gene: 5. Germline CDR1 reads MNHEY; CDR2 reads SVGEGT. The CDR3 sequence is 14 residues long. CDR3 protein: CASKASGGPYEQYF. As DNA, the CDR3 is TGTGCCAGCAAAGCTAGCGGGGGCCCCTACGAGCAGTACTTC.

This clonotype was recorded many times. V and J are TRBV7-6 and TRBJ2-5; D unclear. This CDR3 region has 12 residues. Germline loops: CDR1 SGHVS, CDR2 FNYEAQ. Trimming removed 1 base at V and 4 bases at J, with 4 bases between. CDR3 sequence reads: CASSLVSETQYF. The CDR3 bases are TGTGCCAGCAGCTTAGTTTCAGAGACCCAGTACTTC.

The rearrangement links TRBV7-7 to TRBJ2-7; no definite D call. The V and J ends lost 0 bases and 0 bases respectively, with 21 bases between them. Germline V CDR1 and CDR2: SSHAT, FNYEAQ (reference sequence). This CDR3 has 19 amino acids. The CDR3 loop is CASSLAGRRFHLSSYEQYF. For the CDR3, the DNA is TGTGCCAGCAGCTTAGCTGGCAGACGCTTTCATTTAAGCTCCTACGAGCAGTACTTC.

V gene TRBV28 combines with J gene TRBJ2-3; 7 bases agree with TRBD2. The length of the CDR3 is 16 residues. CDR1 is MDHEN and CDR2 is SYDVKM in the germline V gene. The V segment lost 3 bases and the J segment 0 bases; nucleotides outside the gene matches: 6. For the CDR3, the DNA is TGTGCCAGCAGTTTTGGGGGGGTCTCTAGCACAGATACGCAGTATTTT. Translation: CASSFGGVSSTDTQYF.

This clonotype was seen at least ten times. The J gene is TRBJ1-6, the V gene TRBV12-3 or TRBV12-4; D unresolved. V was clipped by 0 bases and J by 13 bases, with 10 bases between them. This CDR3 is built from 13 residues. CDR3 nucleotides: TGTGCCAGCAGTTTAGCGCTAAATCTTCCCCTCCACTTT. It codes for CASSLALNLPLHF.